One sample yielded the 32 T cell receptor beta chains listed below, sequenced in a study of human T cells and chemical hapten exposure. As for time point: patch test 3, about 24 weeks after DPC sensitization. Treatment given: therapeutic diphenylcyclopropenone sensitization with weekly scalp DPC. TCRdb independently ran MiXCR on the RACE reads; one entry per CDR3 protein. Of approximately 110,000 distinct CDR3 sequences listed, under 35% were seen once; the top ten hold around 2.7%. Source: whole blood, taken in connection with sensitization to the hapten diphenylcyclopropenone (DPC). All receptors derive from a man between 40 and 49 years old with alopecia areata. Some clones in this sample may be carry-over from other donors' samples.

The sample holds a few counts of this clonotype. The rearrangement joins TRBV24-1 to TRBJ1-1, with D uncertain. Germline V gene data show CDR1 as KGHDR and CDR2 as SFDVKD. Trimming removed 9 bases at V and 0 bases at J, with 10 bases between. The CDR3 sequence is 13 residues long. The CDR3 protein is CATAAGLNTEAFF. DNA of the CDR3: TGTGCCACCGCCGCGGGGTTGAACACTGAAGCTTTCTTT.

V and J are TRBV6-6 and TRBJ2-7, with 8 positions matching TRBD1. This CDR3 contains 14 residues. The V and J ends lost 6 bases and 3 bases, in that order; junction bases with no gene match: 7. Germline loops: CDR1 MNHNY, CDR2 SVGAGI (reference sequence). This chain's CDR3 is CASRVGQGNYEQYV. In DNA, the CDR3 is TGTGCCAGCAGAGTTGGACAGGGAAACTACGAGCAGTACGTC.

The chain carries TRBV12-3 or TRBV12-4 and TRBJ2-1, with 11 bases identical to TRBD2. CDR3 size: 16 residues. The V segment lost 5 bases and the J segment 6 bases; nucleotides outside the gene matches: 9. The CDR3 nucleotides are TGTGCCAGCAGTACTACCCTAGCGGGAGGAGGCAATGAGCAGTTCTTC. Amino acids: CASSTTLAGGGNEQFF.

The V and J genes are TRBV6-5 and TRBJ2-5, with 7 positions matching TRBD2. The CDR3 runs 15 residues. CDR1 is MNHEY, CDR2 SVGAGI, per germline. V gave up 7 bases and J gave up 4 bases; unmatched junction bases: 12. The chain's CDR3 is CASKSAGAEGETQYF. CDR3 nucleotides: TGTGCCAGCAAGTCGGCGGGAGCTGAGGGAGAGACCCAGTACTTC.

The chain uses TRBV4-3 and TRBJ1-4; D uncertain. CDR1 and CDR2 (germline): LGHNA, YSLEER. This CDR3 is 13 amino acids long. The V end was cut by 11 bases, the J end by 0 bases, with 10 bases between. The CDR3 DNA reads TGCGCCTCTGCTGGAGCAACTAATGAAAAACTGTTTTTT. Translation gives CASAGATNEKLFF.

The CDR3 here is CASSPSPNTEAFF. Written as DNA, the CDR3 is TGTGCCAGCAGCCCTTCCCCGAACACTGAAGCTTTCTTT. The chain employs TRBV4-2 and TRBJ1-1; D not resolved. The V end was cut by 4 bases, the J end by 1 base, with 7 bases between. The germline gives CDR1 LGHNA, CDR2 YNFKEQ. This CDR3 has 13 amino acids.

This clonotype was picked up a small number of times. The chain uses TRBV7-2 and TRBJ1-2; D is unclear. This CDR3 is 16 amino acids long. V gave up 1 base and J gave up 5 bases, with 17 bases separating them. Germline CDR1 and CDR2: SGHTA and FQGNSA. CDR3 DNA sequence: TGTGCCAGCAGCTTAGAGCTCGGGCCCTCTGGGTATGGCTACACCTTC. This codes for CASSLELGPSGYGYTF.

The rearrangement joins TRBV29-1 to TRBJ2-2; D may correspond to TRBD1 or TRBD2 (5 bases each). The CDR3 length is 15 residues. Trimming took off 0 bases at V and 4 bases at J, with 12 bases between the two ends. The germline gives CDR1 SQVTM, CDR2 ANQGSEA. The CDR3, as DNA: TGCAGCGTTGAAGAGGGGACGGGGACCACCGGGGAGCTGTTTTTT. Its translation: CSVEEGTGTTGELFF.

This clonotype was counted only a few times. V usage is TRBV29-1 and J usage is TRBJ2-7, with D perhaps TRBD1 or TRBD2 (5 bases each). V gave up 6 bases and J gave up 2 bases, with 17 bases separating them. The CDR3 covers 14 residues. Germline CDR1 is SQVTM and CDR2 is ANQGSEA. For the CDR3, the DNA is TGCAGCGTCGGAGCCGGGACCAGGGCCTACGAGCAGTACTTC. It encodes CSVGAGTRAYEQYF.

The rearrangement joins TRBV20-1 to TRBJ2-3; D ambiguous. CDR3 size: 19 residues. Germline loops: CDR1 DFQATT, CDR2 SNEGSKA (reference sequence). The V end lost 1 base, the J end lost 7 bases, and 30 bases lay between the germline ends. CDR3 protein: CSARVGVIVSNVPPNTQYF. In nucleotides, the CDR3 is TGCAGTGCTAGAGTCGGTGTAATTGTGTCGAATGTGCCCCCAAATACGCAGTATTTT.

The V and J genes are TRBV29-1 and TRBJ1-1; the match to TRBD1 covers 7 bases. Germline V lookup: CDR1 SQVTM, CDR2 ANQGSEA. This CDR3 has 13 amino acids. Trimming took 5 bases from V and 6 from J; bases not matched to a gene: 9. The CDR3 sequence is CSVTEDRDAEAFF. The CDR3 coding sequence is TGCAGCGTTACCGAAGACAGGGACGCTGAAGCTTTCTTT.

In this sample, this clonotype turned up a few times. This chain joins TRBV9 and TRBJ2-3, with D uncertain. Germline CDR1 and CDR2: SGDLS and YYNGEE. Between the trimmed V and J ends, which lost 4 bases and 6 bases, there was a span of 6 bases. The CDR3 totals 11 residues. The CDR3: CASSSWDTQYF. The CDR3 coding sequence is TGTGCCAGCAGCTCGTGGGATACGCAGTATTTT.

The chain uses TRBV20-1 and TRBJ2-7; 7 positions agree with TRBD1. The junction had 2 bases not matched to a gene; V was cut back by 3 bases and J by 6 bases. The CDR3 has 11 amino acids. CDR1 and CDR2 (germline): DFQATT, SNEGSKA (reference sequence). The CDR3 DNA reads as TGCAGTGCTAGTGACAGGGCCGAGCAGTACTTC. As protein: CSASDRAEQYF.

This clonotype was seen only a few times. J is TRBJ2-2 and V is TRBV7-9, with 13 bases aligning to TRBD2. The trim removed 5 bases at V and 6 bases at J, leaving 3 bases unmatched. CDR3 length equals 15 residues. The germline CDR1 and CDR2 sequences are SEHNR and FQNEAQ (reference sequence). The CDR3 spells CASSRTSGSSGELFF. The DNA of the CDR3 is TGTGCCAGCAGCCGGACTAGCGGGAGTTCCGGGGAGCTGTTTTTT.

This clonotype was detected only a few times. This rearrangement joins TRBV10-3 to TRBJ1-2; D is uncertain. Deletions cut 2 bases from V and 0 bases from J, with 10 bases between. Germline V lookup: CDR1 ENHRY, CDR2 SYGVKD. The CDR3 has 15 amino acids. CDR3 nucleotides: TGTGCCATCAGTGAGGCGATCAACCCTAACTATGGCTACACCTTC. This encodes CAISEAINPNYGYTF.

The V gene is TRBV29-1, the J gene TRBJ2-7; 11 bases map to TRBD2. V lost 7 bases and J lost 3; bases outside the gene matches: 11. Germline V gene data show CDR1 as SQVTM and CDR2 as ANQGSEA. The CDR3 sequence is 15 residues long. In DNA form, the CDR3 reads TGCAGCGCCGAAGGAGACACTAGCGGGGGCTACGAGCAGTACTTC. Amino acid sequence: CSAEGDTSGGYEQYF.

This sequence joins TRBV18 and TRBJ2-5, with D perhaps assigned TRBD1 or TRBD2 (5 bases each). Trimming shortened V by 4 bases and J by 4 bases, and 10 bases separated the two germline ends. CDR3 length: 13 amino acids. The germline V gene encodes CDR1 KGHSH and CDR2 LQKENI. CDR3 region: CASSRGDGETQYF. The CDR3, as DNA: TGTGCCAGCTCACGTGGGGACGGAGAGACCCAGTACTTC.

This clonotype was detected only a few times. Mismatch with germline at one junction end may stem from a read error. The chain has TRBV12-3 or TRBV12-4 and TRBJ2-4, with 9 bases matching TRBD2. The CDR3 extends over 15 amino acids. The CDR3 loop is CASSLAGAAKNIQYF. As DNA, the CDR3 is TGTGCCAGCAGCTTAGCGGGAGCGGCCAAAAACATTCAGTACTTC.

J is TRBJ1-4 and V is TRBV10-3; TRBD1 matches at 8 bases. CDR3 length equals 14 residues. Losses at the gene ends were 10 bases for V and 6 bases for J; bases not matched to a gene: 10. The V gene's germline CDR1 is ENHRY and CDR2 SYGVKD. The CDR3 region is CATQTPGQDEKLFF. The CDR3 DNA reads TGTGCCACGCAAACCCCGGGACAGGATGAAAAACTGTTTTTT.

The rearrangement links TRBV5-1 to TRBJ1-1; 12 bases map to TRBD1. J was trimmed by 5 bases and V by 4 bases; bases with no gene match: 6. From germline, CDR1 is SGHRS and CDR2 YFSETQ. The CDR3 has 15 amino acids. CDR3 in amino acids: CASSVGQGAWTEAFF. DNA of the CDR3: TGCGCCAGCAGCGTGGGACAGGGGGCATGGACTGAAGCTTTCTTT.

This clonotype was seen a handful of times. For the CDR3, the DNA is TGTGCCAGCAGCTTAGGCAGCTGGGGGTCCTACGAGCAGTACTTC. This codes for CASSLGSWGSYEQYF. The chain links TRBV27 to TRBJ2-7; perhaps D is TRBD1 or TRBD2 (5 bases each). This CDR3 spans 15 amino acids. The V and J ends lost 6 bases and 1 base respectively, with 16 bases between them. CDR1 and CDR2 from the germline V gene are MNHEY and SMNVEV (reference sequence).

The CDR3 here is CATTSRGPTYEQYF. The CDR3 DNA is TGTGCCACCACATCCCGGGGACCAACCTACGAGCAGTACTTC. The V call is TRBV28, the J call TRBJ2-7; D possibly uses TRBD1 or TRBD2 (5 bases each). With 10 bases removed from V and 2 bases from J, the gap between germline ends came to 18 bases. This CDR3 comprises 14 residues. Germline lookup yields CDR1 MDHEN and CDR2 SYDVKM. The full variable domain, with the rest looked up from reference TRBV28 and TRBJ2-7, is DVKVTQSSRYLVKRTGEKVFLECVQDMDHENMFWYRQDPGLGLRLIYFSYDVKMKEKGDIPEGYSVSREKKERFSLILESASTNQTSMYLCATTSRGPTYEQYFGPGTRLTVT.

V is TRBV27 and J is TRBJ2-5; D is ambiguous. The CDR3 totals 13 residues. Germline V gives CDR1 MNHEY, CDR2 SMNVEV (reference sequence). Trimming removed 6 bases at V and 5 bases at J, with 13 bases between. CDR3 bases: TGTGCCAGCAGGACACAAGGTGGGGAGACCCAGTACTTC. Protein product: CASRTQGGETQYF.

The chain joins TRBV5-4 to TRBJ2-2; 8 bases align to TRBD1. V was clipped by 2 bases and J by 5 bases; unmatched bases: 8. This CDR3 spans 16 amino acids. Per germline, CDR1 SGHNT and CDR2 YYREEE (reference sequence). The CDR3 spells CASSLAGGGLTGELFF. The CDR3 bases are TGTGCCAGCAGCTTAGCAGGGGGCGGATTAACCGGGGAGCTGTTTTTT.

The chain carries TRBV12-3 or TRBV12-4 and TRBJ2-7; D is unresolved. The CDR3 consists of 14 residues. V gave up 5 bases and J gave up 3 bases, with 14 bases separating them. The CDR3 region is CASSRMDGIYEQYF. CDR3 coding DNA: TGTGCCAGCAGTAGGATGGACGGAATCTACGAGCAGTACTTC.

This clonotype was recorded at least ten times. The chain combines TRBV7-2 with TRBJ2-4, with 7 nucleotides matching TRBD2. Germline CDR1 is SGHTA and CDR2 is FQGNSA. V lost 4 bases, J lost 10 bases, and 4 bases stayed unmatched. The CDR3 is 12 residues long. CDR3 DNA: TGTGCCAGCAGCTACCTTAGCGGGATTCAGTACTTC. Its translation is CASSYLSGIQYF.

The chain joins TRBV28 to TRBJ2-3; D gene unclear. The CDR3 has 18 amino acids. Trimming left V 2 bases short and J 2 bases short, with 20 bases between. Germline V gene sequence: CDR1 MDHEN, CDR2 SYDVKM. CDR3 loop: CASSLLEDPSTSTDTQYF. The CDR3 nucleotides read TGTGCCAGCAGTTTACTCGAGGACCCCTCTACTTCCACAGATACGCAGTATTTT.

In its sample, this clonotype was seen a few times. This chain uses TRBV6-6 with TRBJ2-7; 10 positions agree with TRBD1. Looked up from germline, CDR1 is MNHNY and CDR2 is SVGAGI (reference sequence). J was trimmed by 7 bases and V by 6 bases; bases with no gene match: 12. The CDR3 has 15 residues. This chain's CDR3 is CASSRPGTGDLEQYF. As DNA, the CDR3 is TGTGCCAGCAGCCGACCGGGGACAGGGGACCTGGAGCAGTACTTC.

This clonotype was detected a few times. The gene calls are TRBV5-8 and TRBJ1-5, with 7 nucleotides matching TRBD1. The V segment lost 4 bases and the J segment 4 bases; nucleotides outside the gene matches: 8. This CDR3 contains 15 residues. Germline assignment: CDR1 SGHTS and CDR2 YDEGEE. The CDR3 spells CASSRPGQTNQPQHF. Written as DNA, the CDR3 is TGTGCCAGCAGCCGACCGGGACAGACTAATCAGCCCCAGCATTTT.

The chain uses TRBV3-1 and TRBJ2-1; 10 nucleotides align to TRBD2. This CDR3 contains 16 residues. Germline V gene sequence: CDR1 LGHDT, CDR2 YNNKEL (reference sequence). V lost 1 base and J lost 9; bases outside the gene matches: 9. The CDR3 DNA follows: TGTGCCAGCAGCCAAGCAACCCCTAGCGGGAGTAGTGAGCAGTTCTTC. It encodes CASSQATPSGSSEQFF.

This chain links TRBV10-3 with TRBJ2-7; 14 positions match TRBD2. V dropped 0 bases and J dropped 5; count of bases not matched to a gene: 6. The CDR3 contains 17 residues. The germline gives CDR1 ENHRY, CDR2 SYGVKD. The CDR3 DNA sequence: TGTGCCATCAGTGAGTCCTGGACTAGCGGGAGGACCCACGAGCAGTACTTC. Its protein product is CAISESWTSGRTHEQYF.

In this sample, this clonotype turned up a few times. The chain joins TRBV6-2 or TRBV6-3 to TRBJ2-3; tentatively, D is TRBD2 (6 bases). Per the germline V gene, CDR1 is MNHEY and CDR2 is SVGEGT. V was trimmed by 6 bases and J by 2 bases, leaving 12 bases between them. This CDR3 spans 14 amino acids. The DNA for the CDR3 is TGTGCCAGCAGCCCCGGAGGGAACACAGATACGCAGTATTTT. This sequence encodes CASSPGGNTDTQYF.